One T cell receptor (beta chain) is described in this entry. Its antigen is currently unknown. PCR used 60 Vbeta primers and 13 Jbeta primers. Data came from immunoSEQ multiplex PCR; TCRdb stores just in-frame clones and leaves some out. The sample yields about 130,000 clones, about 85% seen once. Germline V gene data show CDR1 as SNHLY and CDR2 as FYNNEI. This CDR3 comprises 14 residues. The ends were cut back, 10 bases at V and 6 bases at J, with 22 bases in the middle. This sample was included in a study of cytomegalovirus exposure and HLA in healthy donors. Study-level information: A prior analysis found 117 million unique TCR beta sequences from 150 million to 200 million T cells.

Study-wide results and caveats: The study flagged some 170 TCR beta chains as cytomegalovirus-associated. Apart from CMV serostatus, no immune exposure information was available.

The rearrangement uses TRBV2 and TRBJ2-7; D is possibly TRBD2 (5 bases). The sample comprised PBMCs. The sequence was obtained from a boy younger than 18 in good health and CMV-seronegative. DNA for the CDR3: TGTGCCACCCTCCTGACCGAGGGCCGCAGCGAGCAGTACTTC. This encodes CATLLTEGRSEQYF.